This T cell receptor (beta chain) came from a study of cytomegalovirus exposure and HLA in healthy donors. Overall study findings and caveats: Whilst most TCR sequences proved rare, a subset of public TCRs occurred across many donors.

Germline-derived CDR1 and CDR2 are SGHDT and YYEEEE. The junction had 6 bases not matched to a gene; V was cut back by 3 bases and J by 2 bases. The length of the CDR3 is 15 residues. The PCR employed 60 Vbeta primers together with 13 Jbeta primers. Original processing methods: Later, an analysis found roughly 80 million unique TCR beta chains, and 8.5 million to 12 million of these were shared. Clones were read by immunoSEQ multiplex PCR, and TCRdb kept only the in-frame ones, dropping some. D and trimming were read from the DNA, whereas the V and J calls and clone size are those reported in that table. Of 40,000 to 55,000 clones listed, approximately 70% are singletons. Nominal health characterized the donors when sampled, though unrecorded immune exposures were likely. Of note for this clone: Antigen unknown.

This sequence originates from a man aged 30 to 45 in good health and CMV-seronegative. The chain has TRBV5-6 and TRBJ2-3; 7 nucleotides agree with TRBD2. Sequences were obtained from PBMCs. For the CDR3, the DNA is TGTGCCAGCAGCTCCCCTGGGGGGGACACAGATACGCAGTATTTT. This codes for CASSSPGGDTDTQYF.